This T cell receptor (beta chain) was identified during a study of blood T cells in healthy people across ages. PCR was performed a second time for roughly 7 to 12 cycles using a sample-barcoded 5' primer and a J-beta primer mix. From each sample, at least 3 million paired-end reads containing CDR3 were obtained. Via MiXCR, TCRdb re-called the 5' RACE reads, giving one row per CDR3 protein. The sample lists 1.2 million to 1.5 million distinct CDR3 sequences, approximately 40% occurring once. Germline CDR1 is MNHNS and CDR2 is SASEGT. The CDR3 extends over 15 amino acids. Trimming pared 6 bases from V and 2 bases from J, leaving 17 bases between. The sample holds a few counts of this clonotype.

This receptor was obtained from a woman younger than 30 in good health. The sequencing sample was made of blood. The V call is TRBV6-1, the J call TRBJ2-7, with D tentatively TRBD1 (6 bases). DNA of the CDR3: TGTGCCAGCAGAGAAAACAGGGCGGTCCCCTACGAGCAGTACTTC. Its translation: CASRENRAVPYEQYF.